The sequence of this T cell receptor (beta chain) was determined in a study of cytomegalovirus exposure and HLA in healthy donors. Separate from the approximately 670-subject first cohort, the roughly 120-subject validation cohort was the one that the donors belonged to. Study-wide findings and caveats: The investigators catalogued some 150 TCR beta chains as cytomegalovirus-associated.

Clones were sequenced by immunoSEQ multiplex PCR, and TCRdb holds only the in-frame ones, with some missing. Of under 200,000 clones in the sample, about 81% were seen once. Looked up from germline, CDR1 is MDHEN and CDR2 is SYDVKM. V was clipped by 6 bases and J by 5 bases, with 10 bases between them. CDR3 length: 12 residues. With respect to this clone: The antigen remains unidentified.

This TCR derives from a woman aged 25 to 39 in good health and CMV-seronegative. Input material: PBMCs. This rearrangement joins TRBV28 to TRBJ1-1; unclear D gene. CDR3 protein: CASRPEVTEAFF. The CDR3 DNA reads TGTGCCAGCAGGCCAGAGGTTACTGAAGCTTTCTTT.